This TCR beta chain was documented in a study of OX40 agonist ivuxolimab in advanced cancers. Study-level information: Treatment received earlier with anti-PD-1, anti-PD-L1 or anti-CTLA-4 agents was allowed, and over 30% had some. Overall study findings and caveats: Within 6 weeks, CD4+ and CD8+ blood T cells expanded clonally at 0.1 to 3.0 mg/kg.

On this clone itself: Its antigen remains unidentified.

The investigators sampled blood at baseline, at cycle 4 day 1, and at cycle 7 day 1. Sequencing was performed with immunoSEQ multiplex PCR; in TCRdb, only in-frame clones are kept and a portion is missing. This table has approximately 21,000 clones, approximately 85% appearing once. CDR3 length equals 17 residues. V lost 0 bases to trimming and J lost 8 bases; unmatched junction nucleotides: 6. Germline values: CDR1 LNHNV, CDR2 YYDKDF (reference sequence). The genes are TRBV15 and TRBJ2-3, with 15 bases lining up with TRBD2. The receptor was isolated from an adult with an advanced solid tumor such as melanoma, head and neck, liver or kidney cancer. Material: CD4+ or CD8+ T cells sorted from blood, obtained in a trial of the OX40 agonist ivuxolimab. In DNA form, the CDR3 reads TGTGCCACCAGCAGAGAGGGACCGGGACTAGCGGGGGGTACGCAGTATTTT. Translated, it gives CATSREGPGLAGGTQYF. The whole variable domain, remainder taken from reference TRBV15 and TRBJ2-3, is DAMVIQNPRYQVTQFGKPVTLSCSQTLNHNVMYWYQQKSSQAPKLLFHYYDKDFNNEADTPDNFQSRRPNTSFCFLDIRSPGLGDTAMYLCATSREGPGLAGGTQYFGPGTRLTVL.